One sample yielded the 16 T cell receptor beta chains listed below, sequenced in a study of vaccination and CD4 T cells after COVID-19. Treatment noted: roughly 10-day PBMC culture with coronavirus spike peptide pools or control peptides (ViraFEST assay). These TCRs are of unknown antigen specificity. The study sequenced cultured CD4+ T cell DNA using the Oncomine TCR Beta short-read assay. MiXCR, run by TCRdb on the PCR reads, gives a single entry per CDR3 protein. The table includes 11,000 to 15,000 distinct CDR3 sequences, roughly 45% detected once. Source material: cultured CD4+ T cells from blood. These receptors were taken from a human donor with COVID-19.

The gene calls are TRBV20-1 and TRBJ2-5; 11 positions agree with TRBD2. This CDR3 contains 16 residues. The V gene's germline CDR1 is DFQATT and CDR2 SNEGSKA (reference sequence). Unmatched junction bases numbered 9, after V lost 4 bases and J lost 2 bases. CDR3 coding DNA: TGCAGTGCTACCGCCCTAGCGGGGGGACCTCAAGAGACCCAGTACTTC. Translation: CSATALAGGPQETQYF.

The rearrangement joins TRBV10-3 to TRBJ2-7; D possibly matches TRBD1 or TRBD2 (6 bases each). The CDR3 is made up of 14 amino acids. Trimming left V 4 bases short and J 4 bases short, with 14 bases between. CDR1 and CDR2 (germline): ENHRY, SYGVKD. CDR3 protein: CAISAGGPGYEQYF. CDR3 nucleotide sequence: TGTGCCATCAGTGCTGGGGGGCCTGGGTACGAGCAGTACTTC.

This clonotype was counted only a few times. The chain joins TRBV28 to TRBJ2-7; D is uncertain. Germline CDR1 and CDR2: MDHEN and SYDVKM. CDR3 length: 11 amino acids. Trimming removed 6 bases from V and 7 bases from J, with 10 bases in between. CDR3 DNA: TGTGCCAGCAGAGCCACACAAGAGCAGTACTTC. Translated, it gives CASRATQEQYF.

J is TRBJ2-5 and V is TRBV20-1; 9 nucleotides line up with TRBD2. The germline gives CDR1 DFQATT, CDR2 SNEGSKA (reference sequence). The CDR3 is made up of 13 amino acids. The junction had 10 bases not matched to a gene; V was cut back by 5 bases and J by 9 bases. CDR3 in DNA: TGCAGTGCTCCCCCTAGCGGGGAGCGGGCCCAGTACTTC. Its translation is CSAPPSGERAQYF.

There are a few counts of this clonotype. This chain links TRBV7-9 with TRBJ1-5; D is undetermined. Looked up from germline, CDR1 is SEHNR and CDR2 is FQNEAQ (reference sequence). This CDR3 has 14 amino acids. The V gene lost 1 base and the J gene lost 4 bases, with 8 bases spanning the gap. The CDR3 loop reads CASSLVGENQPQHF. The CDR3 DNA sequence: TGTGCCAGCAGCTTAGTGGGAGAGAATCAGCCCCAGCATTTT.

The rearrangement joins TRBV5-4 to TRBJ2-5, with a weak D call TRBD2 (7 bases). The CDR3 loop spans 14 amino acids. V was shortened by 2 bases and J by 5 bases, with 13 bases between the two germline ends. Germline-derived CDR1 and CDR2 are SGHNT and YYREEE (reference sequence). The CDR3 DNA sequence: TGTGCCAGCAGCTTAGGGGGGGCCAGGGAGACCCAGTACTTC. Translated: CASSLGGARETQYF.

The rearrangement joins TRBV7-8 to TRBJ1-1; a weak D match, TRBD1 (6 bases). CDR1 is SGHVS, CDR2 FQNEAQ, per germline. This CDR3 has 14 residues. Trimming pared 5 bases from V and 7 bases from J, leaving 17 bases between. The DNA of the CDR3 is TGTGCCAGCAGCCCACGGACAGCCGCTCATGAAGCTTTCTTT. It yields the protein CASSPRTAAHEAFF. Full variable domain (rest looked up from reference TRBV7-8 and TRBJ1-1): GAGVSQSPRYKVAKRGQDVALRCDPISGHVSLFWYQQALGQGPEFLTYFQNEAQLDKSGLPSDRFFAERPEGSVSTLKIQRTQQEDSAVYLCASSPRTAAHEAFFGQGTRLTVV.

V gene TRBV18 combines with J gene TRBJ1-4, with D unresolved. The CDR3 covers 14 residues. Germline values: CDR1 KGHSH, CDR2 LQKENI. V was cut by 1 base and J by 4 bases, with 7 bases left in between. The CDR3 is CASSPLRNNEKLFF. The CDR3 nucleotides read TGTGCCAGCTCACCACTCCGGAATAATGAAAAACTGTTTTTT. The full variable domain, its missing parts supplied by reference TRBV18 and TRBJ1-4, is NAGVMQNPRHLVRRRGQEARLRCSPMKGHSHVYWYRQLPEEGLKFMVYLQKENIIDESGMPKERFSAEFPKEGPSILRIQQVVRGDSAAYFCASSPLRNNEKLFFGSGTQLSVL.

This clonotype was seen once. The chain carries TRBV7-9 and TRBJ1-6; D is possibly TRBD1 (5 bases). Germline V gives CDR1 SEHNR, CDR2 FQNEAQ (reference sequence). V was pared by 10 bases and J by 5 bases, with 18 bases between. The CDR3 length is 15 residues. CDR3 amino acids: CATELTGTDNSPLHF. DNA for the CDR3: TGTGCCACCGAGTTAACCGGGACGGATAATTCACCCCTCCACTTT.

This clonotype has more than one count but fewer than ten. V usage is TRBV20-1 and J usage is TRBJ1-5; weak D call: TRBD1 (6 bases). Germline-derived CDR1 and CDR2 are DFQATT and SNEGSKA (reference sequence). Trimming shortened V by 3 bases and J by 1 base, and 10 bases separated the two germline ends. The CDR3 consists of 14 residues. CDR3 residues: CSASLGGSNQPQHF. As DNA, the CDR3 is TGCAGTGCTAGTCTAGGGGGGAGCAATCAGCCCCAGCATTTT.

By share of the sample, this clonotype is medium-sized. This chain joins TRBV19 and TRBJ1-2; D gene uncertain. The germline gives CDR1 LNHDA, CDR2 SQIVND (reference sequence). The V and J ends lost 9 bases and 5 bases respectively, with 16 bases between them. The CDR3 loop spans 13 amino acids. In DNA form, the CDR3 reads TGTGCCAGAACAGTTTTAGGCCCTTATGGCTACACCTTC. Translation: CARTVLGPYGYTF.

The sample holds a few counts of this clonotype. The rearrangement joins TRBV6-1 to TRBJ2-5; maybe TRBD2 (5 bases). CDR3 length: 11 amino acids. CDR1 and CDR2 from the germline V gene are MNHNS and SASEGT. Between the trimmed V and J ends, which lost 5 bases and 5 bases, there was a span of 6 bases. The CDR3 DNA sequence: TGTGCCAGCAGTACTAGGGAGACCCAGTACTTC. Residues: CASSTRETQYF.

V gene TRBV6-2 or TRBV6-3 combines with J gene TRBJ2-2; weak D call: TRBD2 (7 bases). The germline gives CDR1 MNHEY, CDR2 SVGEGT. The CDR3 contains 18 residues. V was trimmed by 2 bases and J by 1 base, leaving 17 bases between them. The CDR3 DNA follows: TGTGCCAGCAGTTACCCGGGGGGCCAGGGTTGGAACACCGGGGAGCTGTTTTTT. It is translated as CASSYPGGQGWNTGELFF.

The chain joins TRBV19 to TRBJ2-3, with 8 bases that match TRBD1. The V and J ends lost 3 bases and 3 bases, in that order; junction bases with no gene match: 5. This CDR3 contains 15 residues. CDR1 and CDR2 from the germline V gene are LNHDA and SQIVND (reference sequence). Here the CDR3 DNA reads TGTGCCAGTAGTATCGGACAGGGAGGAACAGATACGCAGTATTTT. Amino acid sequence: CASSIGQGGTDTQYF.

The rearrangement joins TRBV20-1 to TRBJ2-1; a weak D match, TRBD2 (7 bases). V dropped 6 bases and J dropped 3 bases, with 12 bases sitting between them. This CDR3 contains 13 residues. Germline-derived CDR1 and CDR2 are DFQATT and SNEGSKA (reference sequence). CDR3 sequence (DNA): TGCAGTGCATCTAGGGGGGGCTACAATGAGCAGTTCTTC. Residues: CSASRGGYNEQFF.

In its sample, this clonotype was seen a few times. The genes are TRBV7-8 and TRBJ1-2, with D maybe TRBD1 (5 bases). V lost 5 bases, J lost 4 bases, and 14 bases lay in between. CDR1 is SGHVS, CDR2 FQNEAQ, per germline. This CDR3 comprises 14 residues. In nucleotides, the CDR3 is TGTGCCAGCAGCCCAGCCGGGACGGGCTATGGCTACACCTTC. Translating gives CASSPAGTGYGYTF.